This T cell receptor (beta chain) was obtained from a study of T cell responses to AZD1222 COVID-19 vaccine. The study's findings and limits: Nearly half of the spike-specific TCRs reportedly recognize variant regions that carry no mutations.

To note about this clone: The antigen is undetermined.

Produced via immunoSEQ multiplex PCR; TCRdb's table is partial and in-frame only. The sample lists fewer than 120,000 clones; roughly 92% were seen once. The germline gives CDR1 SNHLY, CDR2 FYNNEI. This CDR3 region has 14 residues. V lost 2 bases, J lost 5 bases, and 12 bases lay in between. The chain carries TRBV2 and TRBJ1-2; D perhaps matches TRBD1 (6 bases). The TCR comes from an adult who received the AZD1222 COVID-19 vaccine. The sample was peripheral blood, taken 28 days after the second AZD1222 dose. DNA for the CDR3: TGTGCCAGCAGTGAACAACAGGGCGGGTATGGCTACACCTTC. Translation gives CASSEQQGGYGYTF.